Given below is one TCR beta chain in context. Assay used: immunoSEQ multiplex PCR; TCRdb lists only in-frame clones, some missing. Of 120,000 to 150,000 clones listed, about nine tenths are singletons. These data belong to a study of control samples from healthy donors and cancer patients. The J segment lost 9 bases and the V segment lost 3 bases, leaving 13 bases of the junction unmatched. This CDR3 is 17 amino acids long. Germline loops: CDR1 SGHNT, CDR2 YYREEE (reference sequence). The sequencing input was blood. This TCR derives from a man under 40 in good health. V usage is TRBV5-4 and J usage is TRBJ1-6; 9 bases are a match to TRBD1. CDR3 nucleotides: TGTGCCAGCAGCTCAGGAAAACGGACAGGGGTGGGTTCACCCCTCCACTTT. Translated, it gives CASSSGKRTGVGSPLHF.